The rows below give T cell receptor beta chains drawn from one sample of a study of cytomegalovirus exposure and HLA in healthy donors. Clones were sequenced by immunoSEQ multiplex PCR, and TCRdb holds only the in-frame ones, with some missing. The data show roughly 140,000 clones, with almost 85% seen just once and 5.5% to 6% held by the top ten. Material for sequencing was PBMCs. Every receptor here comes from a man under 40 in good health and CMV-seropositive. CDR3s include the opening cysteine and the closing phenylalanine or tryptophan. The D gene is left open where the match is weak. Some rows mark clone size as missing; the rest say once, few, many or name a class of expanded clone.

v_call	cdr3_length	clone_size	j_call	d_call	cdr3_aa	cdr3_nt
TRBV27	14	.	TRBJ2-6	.	CASSLGTGANVLTF	TGTGCCAGCAGTTTAGGGACAGGGGCCAACGTCCTGACTTTC
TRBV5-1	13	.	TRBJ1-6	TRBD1	CASSSGTGSPLHF	TGCGCCAGCAGCTCCGGGACAGGGTCACCCCTCCACTTT
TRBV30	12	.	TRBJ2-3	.	CAWTGFEDTQYF	TGTGCCTGGACAGGGTTTGAAGATACGCAGTATTTT
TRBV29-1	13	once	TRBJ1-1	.	CSAGERMNTEAFF	TGCAGCGCCGGGGAGAGGATGAACACTGAAGCTTTCTTT
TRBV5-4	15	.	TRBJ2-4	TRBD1	CASSLEGADKNSQYF	TGTGCCAGCAGCTTGGAGGGGGCGGACAAAAACAGTCAGTACTTC
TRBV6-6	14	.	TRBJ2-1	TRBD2	CASIRGGVYNEQFF	TGTGCCAGCATCCGGGGGGGGGTTTACAATGAGCAGTTCTTC
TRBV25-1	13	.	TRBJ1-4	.	CASWGERGEKLFF	TGTGCCAGCTGGGGGGAAAGGGGTGAAAAACTGTTTTTT
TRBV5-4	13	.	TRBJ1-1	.	CASSFGSNTEAFF	TGTGCCAGCAGCTTCGGGTCAAACACTGAAGCTTTCTTT
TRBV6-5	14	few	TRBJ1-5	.	CASRKQGVGQPQHF	TGTGCCAGCAGGAAACAGGGTGTGGGGCAGCCCCAGCATTTT
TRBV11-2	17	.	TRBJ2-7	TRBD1	CASSPGTGGFRTYEQYF	TGTGCCAGCAGCCCCGGGACAGGGGGCTTCAGGACCTACGAGCAGTACTTC
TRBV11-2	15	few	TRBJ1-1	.	CASSSGLLGDTEAFF	TGTGCCAGCAGCTCGGGTCTCCTCGGGGACACTGAAGCTTTCTTT
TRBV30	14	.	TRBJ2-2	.	CACRPGVRTGELFF	TGTGCCTGCCGCCCAGGGGTGCGGACCGGGGAGCTGTTTTTT
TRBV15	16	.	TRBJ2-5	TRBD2	CATSRAQRGLQETQYF	TGTGCCACCAGCAGAGCCCAGCGGGGGCTACAAGAGACCCAGTACTTC
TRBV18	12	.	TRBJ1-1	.	CASSSQNTEAFF	TGTGCCAGCTCTTCCCAAAACACTGAAGCTTTCTTT
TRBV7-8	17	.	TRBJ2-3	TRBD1	CASSIRPTGAVGNTQYF	TGTGCCAGCAGCATACGGCCGACAGGGGCAGTAGGAAATACGCAGTATTTT
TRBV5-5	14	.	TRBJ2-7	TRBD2	CASSFRLASVEQYF	TGTGCCAGCAGCTTTCGACTAGCCTCGGTCGAGCAGTACTTC
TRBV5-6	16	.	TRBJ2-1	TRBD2	CASSQRLAGQYNEQFF	TGTGCCAGCAGCCAAAGACTAGCGGGACAATACAATGAGCAGTTCTTC
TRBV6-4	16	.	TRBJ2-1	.	CASSAEGSSSYNEQFF	TGTGCCAGCAGTGCAGAGGGCTCTAGCTCCTACAATGAGCAGTTCTTC
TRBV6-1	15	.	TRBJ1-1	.	CASSAGQTMNTEAFF	TGTGCCAGCAGCGCCGGCCAGACAATGAACACTGAAGCTTTCTTT
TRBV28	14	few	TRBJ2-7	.	CASKGGLEIYEQYF	TGTGCCAGTAAGGGAGGACTGGAAATCTACGAGCAGTACTTC
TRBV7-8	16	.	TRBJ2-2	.	CASSLDRVLIPGELFF	TGTGCCAGCAGCTTAGACAGGGTCCTAATCCCCGGGGAGCTGTTTTTT
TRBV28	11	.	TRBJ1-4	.	CASSRREKLFF	TGTGCCAGCAGTCGGAGGGAAAAACTGTTTTTT
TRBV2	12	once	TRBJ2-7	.	CASRSPGYEQYF	TGTGCCAGCAGGTCACCCGGTTACGAGCAGTACTTC
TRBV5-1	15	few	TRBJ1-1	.	CASSGGDDLNTEAFF	TGCGCCAGCAGCGGCGGGGACGATCTGAACACTGAAGCTTTCTTT
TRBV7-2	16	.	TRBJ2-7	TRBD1	CASSLQGQGPSYEQYF	TGTGCCAGCAGCCTCCAGGGACAGGGCCCCTCCTACGAGCAGTACTTC
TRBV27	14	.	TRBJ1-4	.	CASSFFGANEKLFF	TGTGCCAGCAGTTTCTTCGGAGCTAATGAAAAACTGTTTTTT
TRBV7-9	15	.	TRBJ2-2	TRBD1	CASSSTGGAGGELFF	TGTGCCAGCAGCTCCACAGGGGGCGCGGGCGGGGAGCTGTTTTTT
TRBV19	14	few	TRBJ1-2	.	CASSGREGNYGYTF	TGTGCCAGTAGTGGGAGAGAGGGTAACTATGGCTACACCTTC
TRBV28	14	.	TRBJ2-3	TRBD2	CASSFLAGTDTQYF	TGTGCCAGCAGTTTCCTAGCGGGAACAGATACGCAGTATTTT
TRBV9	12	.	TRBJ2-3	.	CASSVDKDTQYF	TGTGCCAGCAGCGTAGACAAGGATACGCAGTATTTT
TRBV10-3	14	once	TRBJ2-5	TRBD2	CAISGASGRETQYF	TGTGCCATCAGTGGGGCTAGCGGGAGAGAGACCCAGTACTTC
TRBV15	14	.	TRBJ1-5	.	CATSSQGVSQPQHF	TGTGCCACATCTTCACAGGGAGTTTCTCAGCCCCAGCATTTT
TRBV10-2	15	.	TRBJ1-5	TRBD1	CASSIGQGVTQPQHF	TGCGCCAGCAGTATAGGACAGGGGGTTACTCAGCCCCAGCATTTT
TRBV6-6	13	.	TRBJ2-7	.	CASSYGQNYEQYF	TGTGCCAGCAGTTACGGACAGAACTACGAGCAGTACTTC
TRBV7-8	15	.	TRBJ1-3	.	CASSLRETSGNTIYF	TGTGCCAGCAGCCTCAGGGAAACCTCTGGAAACACCATATATTTT
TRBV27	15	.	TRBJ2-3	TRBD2	CASRLSLAGYPTQYF	TGTGCCAGCCGCTTATCCCTAGCGGGATACCCTACGCAGTATTTT
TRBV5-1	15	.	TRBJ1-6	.	CASSPDSPYNSPLHF	TGCGCCAGCAGCCCAGACAGTCCCTATAATTCACCCCTCCACTTT
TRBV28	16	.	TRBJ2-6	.	CASSIGRRTGANGLTF	TGTGCCAGCAGTATCGGAAGACGTACTGGGGCCAACGGCCTGACTTTC
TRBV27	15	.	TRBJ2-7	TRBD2	CASSFRLAASYEQYF	TGTGCCAGCAGTTTCCGACTAGCAGCTTCCTACGAGCAGTACTTC
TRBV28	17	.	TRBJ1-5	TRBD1	CASRWGQAEFSNQPQHF	TGTGCCAGCCGATGGGGACAGGCAGAGTTTAGCAATCAGCCCCAGCATTTT
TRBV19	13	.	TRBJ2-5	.	CASSALLEETQYF	TGTGCCAGTAGCGCCCTCCTAGAAGAGACCCAGTACTTC
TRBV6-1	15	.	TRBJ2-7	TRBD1	CASSEKQGATYEQYF	TGTGCCAGCAGTGAAAAACAGGGGGCCACCTACGAGCAGTACTTC
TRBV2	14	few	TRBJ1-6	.	CASREGSYNSPLHF	TGTGCCAGCAGGGAGGGCTCCTATAATTCACCCCTCCACTTT
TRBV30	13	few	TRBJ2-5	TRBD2	CAWSGGALETQYF	TGTGCCTGGTCGGGGGGGGCGCTCGAGACCCAGTACTTC
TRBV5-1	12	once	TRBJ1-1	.	CASADGYTEAFF	TGCGCCAGCGCAGACGGGTACACTGAAGCTTTCTTT
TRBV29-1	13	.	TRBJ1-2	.	CSLFPYSNYGYTF	TGCAGTCTTTTCCCGTATTCTAACTATGGCTACACCTTC
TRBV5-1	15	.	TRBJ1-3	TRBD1	CASSFGGQAGNTIYF	TGCGCCAGCAGCTTTGGCGGACAGGCCGGGAACACCATATATTTT
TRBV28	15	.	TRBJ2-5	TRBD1	CASSRQGRGQETQYF	TGTGCCAGCAGCCGACAGGGGAGAGGACAAGAGACCCAGTACTTC
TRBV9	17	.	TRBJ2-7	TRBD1	CASSVEGGLSPLGEQYF	TGTGCCAGCAGCGTAGAAGGGGGCCTAAGCCCCCTGGGGGAGCAGTACTTC
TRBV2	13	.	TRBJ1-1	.	CASRTDMNTEAFF	TGTGCCAGCAGGACAGACATGAACACTGAAGCTTTCTTT
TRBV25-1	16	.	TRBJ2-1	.	CASSEVGSGWFGEQFF	TGTGCCAGCAGTGAAGTGGGCAGCGGTTGGTTCGGGGAGCAGTTCTTC
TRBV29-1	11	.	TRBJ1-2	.	CSVEQVQGYTF	TGCAGCGTTGAACAGGTGCAGGGCTACACCTTC
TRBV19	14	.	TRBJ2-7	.	CASSLQGPASEQYF	TGTGCCAGTAGTCTTCAGGGGCCCGCGAGCGAGCAGTACTTC
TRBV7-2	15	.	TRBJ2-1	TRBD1	CASSQDRGPYNEQFF	TGTGCCAGCAGCCAGGACAGGGGACCCTACAATGAGCAGTTCTTC
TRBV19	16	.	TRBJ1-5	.	CASSVDRIGGNQPQHF	TGTGCCAGTAGTGTCGACAGGATAGGGGGCAATCAGCCCCAGCATTTT
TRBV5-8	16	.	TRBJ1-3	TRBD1	CASSFADRVDRNTIYF	TGTGCCAGCAGCTTCGCTGACAGGGTGGACAGAAACACCATATATTTT
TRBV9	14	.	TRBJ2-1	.	CATSSGSSYNEQFF	TGTGCCACCTCAAGTGGGAGTTCGTACAATGAGCAGTTCTTC
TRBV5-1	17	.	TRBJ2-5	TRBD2	CASSSGLAGGPGETQYF	TGCGCCAGCAGCTCGGGACTAGCGGGAGGGCCTGGGGAGACCCAGTACTTC
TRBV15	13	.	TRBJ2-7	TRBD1	CATRRDRVHEQYF	TGTGCCACCAGAAGGGACAGGGTCCACGAGCAGTACTTC
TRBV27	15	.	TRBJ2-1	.	CASSQSSFIINEQFF	TGTGCCAGCAGTCAGTCGTCCTTTATTATTAATGAGCAGTTCTTC